The 29 T cell receptor beta chains in this list originate from one sample, sequenced in a study of shared clonotypes between healthy human individuals. TCRdb's table, derived via immunoSEQ multiplex PCR, lists solely in-frame clones and lacks some. Of 2 million to 2.5 million clones in the sample, over 85% were seen once. Selected positively for CCR7 and CD45RO-negative, naive CD8 cells excluded terminally differentiated effector memory CD45RA+ cells. Sequencing input: naive CD8+ T cells sorted from blood. The receptors stem from a man younger than 30 in good health.

The chain couples TRBV18 to TRBJ2-3; TRBD1 matches at 9 bases. The CDR3 has 16 residues. The germline V gene has CDR1 KGHSH and CDR2 LQKENI. The V segment lost 2 bases and the J segment 2 bases; nucleotides outside the gene matches: 5. As DNA, the CDR3 is TGTGCCAGCTCACCAAGGGACAGGGCCGACACAGATACGCAGTATTTT. Translation: CASSPRDRADTDTQYF.

The chain links TRBV5-1 to TRBJ2-7, with D perhaps TRBD2 (5 bases). Trimming took 5 bases from V and 4 from J, leaving 10 bases between them. Germline V gives CDR1 SGHRS, CDR2 YFSETQ. The CDR3 is 12 residues long. The CDR3 sequence: CASSYEGYEQYF. In DNA form, the CDR3 reads TGCGCCAGCAGTTACGAGGGTTACGAGCAGTACTTC.

This chain links TRBV2 with TRBJ2-7; the D call may be TRBD1 or TRBD2 (5 bases each). The CDR3 consists of 16 residues. Germline CDR1 reads SNHLY; CDR2 reads FYNNEI. V was shortened by 3 bases and J by 3 bases, with 18 bases between the two germline ends. The CDR3 nucleotides read TGTGCCAGCAGTGAGATAGATTCAGGGAGAATCTACGAGCAGTACTTC. Residues: CASSEIDSGRIYEQYF. Complete variable domain (other parts from reference TRBV2 and TRBJ2-7): EPEVTQTPSHQVTQMGQEVILRCVPISNHLYFYWYRQILGQKVEFLVSFYNNEISEKSEIFDDQFSVERPDGSNFTLKIRSTKLEDSAMYFCASSEIDSGRIYEQYFGPGTRLTVT.

The chain has TRBV6-1 and TRBJ2-2, with a possible D match to TRBD2 (5 bases). CDR3 length: 16 residues. With 3 bases removed from V and 0 bases from J, the gap between germline ends came to 11 bases. In germline, CDR1 is MNHNS, CDR2 SASEGT. DNA of the CDR3: TGTGCCAGCAGTGAGGAGGTACTACCGAACACCGGGGAGCTGTTTTTT. It specifies CASSEEVLPNTGELFF.

In this sample, this clone turned up once. V usage is TRBV7-9 and J usage is TRBJ2-2, with D uncertain. The CDR3 length is 17 residues. CDR1 and CDR2 from the germline V gene are SEHNR and FQNEAQ (reference sequence). Trimming cost V 5 bases and J 0 bases, with 16 bases left between them. CDR3 region: CASSPLSPYSNTGELFF. The CDR3 region has the DNA TGTGCCAGCAGCCCTCTTTCTCCCTATTCGAACACCGGGGAGCTGTTTTTT.

The rearrangement joins TRBV5-6 to TRBJ2-7, with 7 bases matching TRBD1. The trim removed 3 bases at V and 0 bases at J, leaving 9 bases unmatched. The CDR3 loop spans 16 amino acids. Germline lookup yields CDR1 SGHDT and CDR2 YYEEEE. CDR3 protein: CASSWGQTTFSYEQYF. DNA for the CDR3: TGTGCCAGCAGCTGGGGACAGACTACGTTCTCCTACGAGCAGTACTTC. Complete variable domain (other parts from reference TRBV5-6 and TRBJ2-7): DAGVTQSPTHLIKTRGQQVTLRCSPKSGHDTVSWYQQALGQGPQFIFQYYEEEERQRGNFPDRFSGHQFPNYSSELNVNALLLGDSALYLCASSWGQTTFSYEQYFGPGTRLTVT.

V gene TRBV4-1 combines with J gene TRBJ2-3; 7 nucleotides line up with TRBD1. In germline, CDR1 is MGHRA, CDR2 YSYEKL. There are 17 residues in the CDR3. With 2 bases clipped from V and 3 bases from J, the junction kept 11 bases outside the gene matches. CDR3 DNA sequence: TGCGCCAGCAGCCAACAACCGACAGGGTCAGCAACAGATACGCAGTATTTT. This translates into CASSQQPTGSATDTQYF.

The gene calls are TRBV27 and TRBJ1-6; D is uncertain. From germline, CDR1 is MNHEY and CDR2 SMNVEV (reference sequence). V lost 6 bases and J lost 5, with 8 bases in between. CDR3 size: 13 residues. DNA for the CDR3: TGTGCCAGCAGGACGGCCCATAATTCACCCCTCCACTTT. Translated, it gives CASRTAHNSPLHF.

This chain links TRBV4-3 with TRBJ2-1; no clear D. The CDR3 sequence is 17 residues long. Looked up from germline, CDR1 is LGHNA and CDR2 is YSLEER. The germline V and J ends were trimmed by 2 bases and 6 bases, with 20 bases remaining between them. The CDR3 region has the DNA TGCGCCAGCAGCCAATATAGAGCGTCCGAAGGTCCCAATGAGCAGTTCTTC. It translates to CASSQYRASEGPNEQFF.

To note about this clone: Other DNA sequences of this sample code for an identical CDR3. The chain joins TRBV9 to TRBJ2-7; D gene unclear. CDR1 and CDR2 (germline): SGDLS, YYNGEE. CDR3 length: 13 residues. V shed 3 bases and J shed 2 bases, with 9 bases lying between them. The chain's CDR3 is CASSATPTYEQYF. In DNA, the CDR3 is TGTGCCAGCAGCGCGACACCTACCTACGAGCAGTACTTC.

The chain joins TRBV27 to TRBJ1-1, with TRBD1 as a possible D gene (5 bases). The V and J ends lost 6 bases and 3 bases respectively, with 8 bases between them. This CDR3 comprises 12 residues. Germline CDR1 reads MNHEY; CDR2 reads SMNVEV (reference sequence). The DNA for the CDR3 is TGTGCCAGCAGAGAGGGGTACACTGAAGCTTTCTTT. Its protein product is CASREGYTEAFF.

V usage is TRBV19 and J usage is TRBJ2-5; D perhaps matches TRBD2 (5 bases). The V gene's germline CDR1 is LNHDA and CDR2 SQIVND (reference sequence). Deletions cut 6 bases from V and 3 bases from J, with 8 bases between. This CDR3 spans 12 amino acids. Here the CDR3 DNA reads TGTGCCAGTAGGGCCGGGGAAGAGACCCAGTACTTC. Translation: CASRAGEETQYF.

Points on this clone: At the DNA level, this CDR3 is encoded by other sequences in the same sample as well. The chain has TRBV6-5 and TRBJ2-7, with 10 bases aligning to TRBD1. The V and J ends lost 4 bases and 4 bases, in that order; junction bases with no gene match: 4. The CDR3 totals 14 residues. CDR1 and CDR2 from the germline V gene are MNHEY and SVGAGI. DNA of the CDR3: TGTGCCAGCAGTTCCTCGGGACAGGGGTACGAGCAGTACTTC. Encoded protein: CASSSSGQGYEQYF.

The rearrangement uses TRBV27 and TRBJ1-5; TRBD1 might be the D (6 bases). The germline gives CDR1 MNHEY, CDR2 SMNVEV (reference sequence). The CDR3 has 14 amino acids. The V end lost 1 base, the J end lost 4 bases, and 8 bases lay between the germline ends. The CDR3 bases are TGTGCCAGCAGTTTATGGGGGGCTAATCAGCCCCAGCATTTT. Translated, it gives CASSLWGANQPQHF.

The CDR3 here is CASSAVGGTYGYTF. The CDR3, as DNA: TGTGCCAGCAGCGCAGTAGGGGGGACATATGGCTACACCTTC. The chain is built from TRBV9 and TRBJ1-2; perhaps TRBD1 as D (6 bases). Trimming took 3 bases from V and 5 from J, leaving 14 bases between them. CDR3 size: 14 residues. Germline V gives CDR1 SGDLS, CDR2 YYNGEE.

J is TRBJ2-7 and V is TRBV6-5; a weak D match, TRBD1 (5 bases). V lost 5 bases and J lost 2, with 13 bases in between. Per the germline V gene, CDR1 is MNHEY and CDR2 is SVGAGI. The CDR3 sequence is 14 residues long. The CDR3 nucleotides read TGTGCCAGCAGTCCGTACGACAGTACCTACGAGCAGTACTTC. Translated: CASSPYDSTYEQYF.

V and J are TRBV27 and TRBJ1-4, with D maybe TRBD1 (6 bases). V was cut by 6 bases and J by 8 bases, with 19 bases left in between. The CDR3 totals 15 residues. CDR1 MNHEY and CDR2 SMNVEV come from the germline V gene (reference sequence). CDR3 sequence (DNA): TGTGCCAGCAGCGTTACAGGGTTGGTTAACGAAAAACTGTTTTTT. Translation gives CASSVTGLVNEKLFF.

The gene calls are TRBV5-4 and TRBJ1-2; 8 nucleotides agree with TRBD1. After removal of 4 bases from V and 3 bases from J, the junction contained 5 bases not matched to a gene. CDR3 length: 14 amino acids. The germline gives CDR1 SGHNT, CDR2 YYREEE (reference sequence). CDR3 sequence: CASSLDREHYGYTF. The CDR3 nucleotides read TGTGCCAGCAGCCTGGACAGGGAGCACTATGGCTACACCTTC.

The CDR3 DNA follows: TGTGCCAGCAGTTACAGCCACAGCTCCTACGAGCAGTACTTC. It codes for CASSYSHSSYEQYF. The genes are TRBV6-5 and TRBJ2-7; D uncertain. Per the germline V gene, CDR1 is MNHEY and CDR2 is SVGAGI. The V end lost 2 bases, the J end lost 0 bases, and 8 bases lay between the germline ends. This CDR3 region has 14 residues.

As to this clone: Its ends do not fully match the called genes, so a read error is possible. At the DNA level, this CDR3 is encoded by other sequences in the same sample as well. V gene TRBV28 combines with J gene TRBJ2-7; D is undetermined. The germline V gene has CDR1 MDHEN and CDR2 SYDVKM. The CDR3 is 13 residues long. CDR3 residues: CASSLKDPYEQYF. In DNA, the CDR3 is TGTGCCAGCAGTTTAAAGGACCCCTATGAGCAGTACTTC.

J is TRBJ2-1 and V is TRBV19, with D possibly matching TRBD2 (6 bases). CDR1 LNHDA and CDR2 SQIVND come from the germline V gene (reference sequence). The CDR3 is 16 residues long. V lost 6 bases to trimming and J lost 5 bases, with 20 bases between them. As DNA, the CDR3 is TGTGCCAGTAGACCGGGGACTCTTGGACCTAACAATGAGCAGTTCTTC. As protein: CASRPGTLGPNNEQFF.

This sequence joins TRBV19 and TRBJ2-1; TRBD2 matches 11 bases. Trimming at V came to 0 bases and at J to 0 bases, leaving 7 bases not matched to a gene. This CDR3 region has 19 residues. CDR1 and CDR2 from the germline V gene are LNHDA and SQIVND (reference sequence). The CDR3 sequence is CASSIEGLADWGSYNEQFF. The CDR3 DNA is TGTGCCAGTAGTATAGAGGGACTAGCGGACTGGGGCTCCTACAATGAGCAGTTCTTC.

The V and J genes are TRBV30 and TRBJ1-6; possible D gene TRBD1, 5 bases. V lost 2 bases and J lost 10, with 12 bases in between. Germline-derived CDR1 and CDR2 are GTSNPN and SVGIG (reference sequence). This CDR3 is built from 13 residues. The CDR3 loop reads CAWSIKGDSPLHF. The CDR3 coding sequence is TGTGCCTGGAGTATTAAAGGGGACTCACCCCTCCACTTT.

The chain joins TRBV5-6 to TRBJ2-3; unclear D gene. Germline V CDR1 and CDR2: SGHDT, YYEEEE. V lost 0 bases and J 6 bases, leaving 5 bases between the germline ends. The CDR3 has 12 residues. The CDR3 loop is CASSLAWDTQYF. The CDR3 DNA follows: TGTGCCAGCAGCTTGGCCTGGGATACGCAGTATTTT.

The chain combines TRBV29-1 with TRBJ1-1; D perhaps matches TRBD1 (5 bases). V lost 1 base and J 0 bases, leaving 9 bases between the germline ends. The CDR3 covers 14 residues. Germline CDR1 and CDR2: SQVTM and ANQGSEA. In DNA, the CDR3 is TGCAGCGTTGAAGGGGGCTCTGTGAACACTGAAGCTTTCTTT. Protein: CSVEGGSVNTEAFF.

The V call is TRBV4-1, the J call TRBJ2-7, with D unresolved. With 1 base removed from V and 0 bases from J, the gap between germline ends came to 16 bases. Germline assignment: CDR1 MGHRA and CDR2 YSYEKL. This CDR3 is 17 amino acids long. The CDR3 sequence is CASSQGDDPGYSYEQYF. CDR3 coding DNA: TGCGCCAGCAGCCAAGGAGACGACCCGGGCTACTCCTACGAGCAGTACTTC.

V and J are TRBV7-9 and TRBJ2-7; the match to TRBD1 covers 7 bases. Germline values: CDR1 SEHNR, CDR2 FQNEAQ (reference sequence). V lost 4 bases to trimming and J lost 2 bases; unmatched junction nucleotides: 5. The CDR3 covers 14 residues. CDR3 in amino acids: CASSSTGITYEQYF. The CDR3 DNA reads TGTGCCAGCAGCTCGACAGGGATCACCTACGAGCAGTACTTC.

The V gene is TRBV5-1, the J gene TRBJ2-1; D unresolved. The germline V gene has CDR1 SGHRS and CDR2 YFSETQ. The CDR3 spans 13 residues. The V gene lost 3 bases and the J gene lost 0 bases, with 4 bases spanning the gap. The CDR3 DNA is TGCGCCAGCAGCTCGAGCTCCTACAATGAGCAGTTCTTC. Its translation: CASSSSSYNEQFF.

The chain recombines TRBV5-4 with TRBJ2-1; 7 bases fit TRBD1. The CDR3 sequence is 15 residues long. The V segment lost 4 bases and the J segment 5 bases; nucleotides outside the gene matches: 9. Germline CDR1 reads SGHNT; CDR2 reads YYREEE (reference sequence). CDR3 nucleotide sequence: TGTGCCAGCAGCCTACCGGGACAGTTAAACAATGAGCAGTTCTTC. It codes for CASSLPGQLNNEQFF. Based on the CDR3 plus reference TRBV5-4 and TRBJ2-1, the full variable domain is ETGVTQSPTHLIKTRGQQVTLRCSSQSGHNTVSWYQQALGQGPQFIFQYYREEENGRGNFPPRFSGLQFPNYSSELNVNALELDDSALYLCASSLPGQLNNEQFFGPGTRLTVL.